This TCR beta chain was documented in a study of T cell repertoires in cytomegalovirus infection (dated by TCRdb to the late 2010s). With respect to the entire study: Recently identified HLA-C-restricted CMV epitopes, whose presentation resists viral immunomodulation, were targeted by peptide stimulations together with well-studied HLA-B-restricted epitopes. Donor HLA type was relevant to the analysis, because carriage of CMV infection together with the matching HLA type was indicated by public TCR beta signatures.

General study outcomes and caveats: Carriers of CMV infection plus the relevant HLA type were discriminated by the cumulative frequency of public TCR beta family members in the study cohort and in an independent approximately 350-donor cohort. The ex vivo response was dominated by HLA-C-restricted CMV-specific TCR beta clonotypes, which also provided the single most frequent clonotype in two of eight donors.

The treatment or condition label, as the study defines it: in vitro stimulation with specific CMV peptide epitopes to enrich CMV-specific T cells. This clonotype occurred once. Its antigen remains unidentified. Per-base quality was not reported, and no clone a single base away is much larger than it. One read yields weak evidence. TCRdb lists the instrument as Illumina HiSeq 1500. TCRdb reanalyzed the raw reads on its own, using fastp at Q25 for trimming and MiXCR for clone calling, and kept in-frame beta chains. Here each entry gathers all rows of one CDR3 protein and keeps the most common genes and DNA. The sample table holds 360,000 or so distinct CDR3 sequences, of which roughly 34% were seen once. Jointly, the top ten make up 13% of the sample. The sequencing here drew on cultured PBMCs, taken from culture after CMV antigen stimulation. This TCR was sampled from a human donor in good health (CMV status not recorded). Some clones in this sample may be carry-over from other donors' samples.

The base sequence is TGTGCCAGCAGCGCAAACAGGAGCTCCTACGAGCAGTACGTC. Translated, it reads CASSANRSSYEQYV. Here the chain combines TRBV9 and TRBJ2-7, with TRBD1 as a weak D call on 5 bases. The CDR3 contains 14 residues, cysteine and valine counted. Here the CDR3 DNA is all that survives: 42 bases in frame from base 1. The germline V gene encodes CDR1 SGDLS and CDR2 YYNGEE. V is pared back by 3 bases and J by 0 bases, with 10 bases lying between the germline termini.